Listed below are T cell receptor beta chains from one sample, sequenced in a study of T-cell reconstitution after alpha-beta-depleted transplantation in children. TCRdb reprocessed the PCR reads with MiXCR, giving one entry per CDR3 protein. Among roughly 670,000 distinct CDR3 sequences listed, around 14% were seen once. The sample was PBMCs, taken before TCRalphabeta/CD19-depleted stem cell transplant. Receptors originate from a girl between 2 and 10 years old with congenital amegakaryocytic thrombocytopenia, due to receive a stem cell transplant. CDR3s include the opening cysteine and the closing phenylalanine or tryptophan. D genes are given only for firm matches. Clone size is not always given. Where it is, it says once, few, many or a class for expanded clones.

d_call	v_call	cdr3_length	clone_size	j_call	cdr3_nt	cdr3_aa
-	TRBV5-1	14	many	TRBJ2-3	TGCGCCAGCAGCGGCCTGCGGAGCACAGATACGCAGTATTTT	CASSGLRSTDTQYF
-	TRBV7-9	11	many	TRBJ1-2	TGTGCCAGCGCTCCTAACTATGGCTACACCTTC	CASAPNYGYTF
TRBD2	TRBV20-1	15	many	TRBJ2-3	TGCAGTGCTACCTCGACTAGCGGGGACGGAGATACGCAGTATTTT	CSATSTSGDGDTQYF
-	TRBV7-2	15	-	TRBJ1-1	TGTGCCAGCAGCTTAGGGGGAGGTATGAACACTGAAGCTTTCTTT	CASSLGGGMNTEAFF
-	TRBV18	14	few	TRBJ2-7	TGTGCCAGCTCACCTAGCATGTCACAGGACGAGCAGTACTTC	CASSPSMSQDEQYF
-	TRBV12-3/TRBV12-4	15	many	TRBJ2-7	TGTGCCAGCAGTCTCACGTCCCAGGGCTCCTACGAGCAGTACTTC	CASSLTSQGSYEQYF
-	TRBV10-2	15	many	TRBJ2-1	TGCGCCAGCAGTGGTAACTTGCCAGGGGTAGTTGAGCAGTTCTTC	CASSGNLPGVVEQFF
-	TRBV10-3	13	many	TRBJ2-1	TGTGCCACCTTTGACGGACTCGACGCTGAGCAGTTCTTC	CATFDGLDAEQFF
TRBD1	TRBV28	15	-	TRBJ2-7	TGTGCCAGCAGTGCCCCCGGGACAGGGGCCACGAAGCAGTACTTC	CASSAPGTGATKQYF
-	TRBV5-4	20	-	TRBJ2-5	TGTGCCAGCAGCTTGTTCCGCTGGGCGGTCGCCAGAGGAGCTGAAGAGACCCAGTACTTC	CASSLFRWAVARGAEETQYF
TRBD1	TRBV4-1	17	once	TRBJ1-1	TGCGCCAGCAGGGGAAGACAGGGTCTACGAGGGAACACTGAAGCTTTCTTT	CASRGRQGLRGNTEAFF
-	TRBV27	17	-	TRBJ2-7	TGTGCCAGCAGCCAGACCCGACAGGGACTATACCTTTCGGAGCAGTACTTC	CASSQTRQGLYLSEQYF
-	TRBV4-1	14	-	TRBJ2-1	TGCGCCAGCAGCCAAGAGACTAGGGACAATGAGCAGTTCTTC	CASSQETRDNEQFF
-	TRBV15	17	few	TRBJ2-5	TGTGCCACCAGCAGAGATTGGAGTACGGGACTCCAAGAGACCCAGTACTTC	CATSRDWSTGLQETQYF
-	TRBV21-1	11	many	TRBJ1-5	TGTGCCAGCATAGGGATGCAGCCCCAGCATTTT	CASIGMQPQHF
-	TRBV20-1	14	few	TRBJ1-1	TGCAGTGCTAGAGAGCAGGGGATTCACACTGAAGCTTTCTTT	CSAREQGIHTEAFF
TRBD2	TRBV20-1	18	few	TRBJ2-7	TGCAGTGCGGGAAGGACTAGCGGGATGATGGGGAGCTCCTACGAGCAGTACTTC	CSAGRTSGMMGSSYEQYF
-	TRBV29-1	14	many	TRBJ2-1	TGCAGCGTTGGTTCACAGGGTGATTCCTATGAGCAGTTCTTC	CSVGSQGDSYEQFF
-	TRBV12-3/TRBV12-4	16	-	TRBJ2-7	TGTGCCAGCAGTTTAACGCGCCAACTACGATCCTACGAGCAGTACTTC	CASSLTRQLRSYEQYF
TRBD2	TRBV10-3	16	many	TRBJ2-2	TGTGCCATCAGTGAGGGACTAGCGGGAGTCACCGGGGAGCTGTTTTTT	CAISEGLAGVTGELFF
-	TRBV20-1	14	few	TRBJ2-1	TGCAGTGCTAGATGGGGGGCATCCTACAATGAGCAGTTCTTC	CSARWGASYNEQFF
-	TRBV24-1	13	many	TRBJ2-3	TGTGCCTGTCAGGGAGCTAGCACAGATACGCAGTATTTT	CACQGASTDTQYF
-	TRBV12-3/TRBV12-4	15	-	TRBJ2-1	TGTGCCAGCAGAACCGGGACGAATCTCTACAATGAGCAGTTCTTC	CASRTGTNLYNEQFF
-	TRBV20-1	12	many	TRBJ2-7	TGCAGTGCTACCCCTGGAGGGAACGAGCAGTACTTC	CSATPGGNEQYF
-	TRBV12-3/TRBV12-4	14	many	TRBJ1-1	TGTGCCAGCACTTTTTCTGCCGTGAACACTGAAGCTTTCTTT	CASTFSAVNTEAFF
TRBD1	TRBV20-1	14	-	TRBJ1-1	TGCAGTGCTAGAGATGGGACAGCGAACACTGAAGCTTTCTTT	CSARDGTANTEAFF
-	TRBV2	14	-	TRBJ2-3	TGTGCCAGCAGTGAAAGGGCAGGTGGGGATACGCAGTATTTT	CASSERAGGDTQYF
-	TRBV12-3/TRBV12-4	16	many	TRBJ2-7	TGTGCCAGCAGCCTTAGGGAGATCGGCGGAACCTACGAGCAGTACTTC	CASSLREIGGTYEQYF
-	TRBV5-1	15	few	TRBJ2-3	TGCGCCAGCAGCTTGTCAGGTTTCAACACAGATACGCAGTATTTT	CASSLSGFNTDTQYF
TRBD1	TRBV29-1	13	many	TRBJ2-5	TGCAGCGTTGTGACAGGGGATACAGAGACCCAGTACTTC	CSVVTGDTETQYF
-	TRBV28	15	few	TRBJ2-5	TGTGCCAGCAGTCCGACGCCGGGAGTGCAAGAGACCCAGTACTTC	CASSPTPGVQETQYF
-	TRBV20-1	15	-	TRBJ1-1	TGCAGTGCTATGGGGCACGGAGGGAGGGAAACTGAAGCTTTCTTT	CSAMGHGGRETEAFF
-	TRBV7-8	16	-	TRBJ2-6	TGTGCCAGCAGCGAACAGGGTTTAGCTGGGGCCAACGTCCTGACTTTC	CASSEQGLAGANVLTF
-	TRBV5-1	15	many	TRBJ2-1	TGCGCCAGCAGCTTCTCCCCCCAGATCGGCGATGAGCAGTTCTTC	CASSFSPQIGDEQFF
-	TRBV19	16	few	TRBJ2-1	TGTGCCAGTAGTATCGAGACAGCGGCTACTGTCGGTGAGCAGTTCTTC	CASSIETAATVGEQFF
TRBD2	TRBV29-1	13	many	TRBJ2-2	TGCAGCGGAAGAGCGGGAAACACCGGGGAGCTGTTTTTT	CSGRAGNTGELFF
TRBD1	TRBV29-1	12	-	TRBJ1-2	TGCAGCGCTCAGGGGGGGTACTATGGCTACACCTTC	CSAQGGYYGYTF
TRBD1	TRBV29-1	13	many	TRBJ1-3	TGCAGCGCCTCAAGACAGGGCCTCGACACCATATATTTT	CSASRQGLDTIYF
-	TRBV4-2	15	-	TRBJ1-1	TGTGCCAGCAGCCAAGAGCGGTACATGAACACTGAAGCTTTCTTT	CASSQERYMNTEAFF
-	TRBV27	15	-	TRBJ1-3	TGTGCCAGCAGCCCCAGCCCCAACTCTGGAAACACCATATATTTT	CASSPSPNSGNTIYF
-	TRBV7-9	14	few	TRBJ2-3	TGTGCCAGCACCACCGATGGGGTGATAGATACGCAGTATTTT	CASTTDGVIDTQYF
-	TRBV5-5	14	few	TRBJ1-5	TGTGCCAGCAGCTTTTCGGTCGACGGTCAGCCCCAGCATTTT	CASSFSVDGQPQHF
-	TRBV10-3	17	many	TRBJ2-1	TGTGCCATCAGTGAGGGCTTTGGGCGCTCCATTTACAATGAGCAGTTCTTC	CAISEGFGRSIYNEQFF
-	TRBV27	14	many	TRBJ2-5	TGTGCCAGCAGTTTATCATGGGCCCAAGAGACCCAGTACTTC	CASSLSWAQETQYF
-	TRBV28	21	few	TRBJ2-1	TGTGCCAGCAGTTCCTCCTTTGGCCCGGTGCTAGTGTCCTTCTCCTACAATGAGCAGTTCTTC	CASSSSFGPVLVSFSYNEQFF
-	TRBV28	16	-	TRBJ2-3	TGTGCCAGCACCCCGAGTCGGCAGCCACCCACAGATACGCAGTATTTT	CASTPSRQPPTDTQYF
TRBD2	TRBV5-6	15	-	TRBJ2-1	TGTGCCAGCAGCTTCGGACTAGCGGGCCTATATGAGCAGTTCTTC	CASSFGLAGLYEQFF
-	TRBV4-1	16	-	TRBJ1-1	TGCGCCAGCAGCCTCCCAGGACGGGGGATGAACGCTGAAGCTTTCTTT	CASSLPGRGMNAEAFF
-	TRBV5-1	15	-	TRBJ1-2	TGCGCCAGCAGCTTGACGGAGGGGAAGGAGAATGGCTACACCTTC	CASSLTEGKENGYTF
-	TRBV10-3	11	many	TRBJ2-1	TGTGCCATCAGTGATTCCAATGAGCAGTTCTTC	CAISDSNEQFF
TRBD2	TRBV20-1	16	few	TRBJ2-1	TGCAGTGCCTCCACTGCTAGCGGGTACTCCTACAATGAGCAGTTCTTC	CSASTASGYSYNEQFF
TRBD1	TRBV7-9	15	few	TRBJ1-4	TGTGCCAGCAGCTTTTGGACAGGACCTAATGAAAAACTGTTTTTT	CASSFWTGPNEKLFF
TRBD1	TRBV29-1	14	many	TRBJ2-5	TGCAGCGTGGAGGACAGGGCCCCGGGTGAGACCCAGTACTTC	CSVEDRAPGETQYF
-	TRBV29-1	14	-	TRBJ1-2	TGCAGCGTTGAAGTCCGGCAGGCCTATTATGGCTACACCTTC	CSVEVRQAYYGYTF